The source of this TCR beta chain is a study of T cells expressing NK-cell markers (dated by TCRdb to 2018 to 2020). About the full investigation: In sorted CD3+CD56+NKG2C+, CD3+CD56+NKG2C- and CD3+CD56-NKG2C+ T-cell subsets from several donors, TCR beta-chain repertoires were profiled. Of the eight sequenced donors, seven were found to be HCMV-seropositive and one was found to be HCMV-seronegative. All eight donors whose samples were sequenced were randomly selected healthy volunteers, three of them men and five women. Sequencing of the libraries produced 2 x 150 bp reads on Illumina HiSeq 2000/2500, MiSeq or NextSeq. Overall study results and their limits: It remained unclear whether the expanded NKG2C-expressing T cell clones were specific for HCMV antigens. Those dominant clonotypes were again the most abundant among CD3+CD56-NKG2C+ cells in several donors, at roughly 25-60.1%. In roughly 6 donors, the dominant CD3+CD56+NKG2C+ clonotypes were among the top 10 CD8+ clonotypes and accounted for about 1.0-7.0% of CD8+ T cells.

With regard to this clonotype: This clone's antigen is unknown.

CDR1 and CDR2 were assigned from the germline V gene (reference sequence) as LNHDA and SQIVND. CDR3 length: 15 amino acids, cysteine to phenylalanine. DNA for this receptor is not on file. HCMV-specific IgG was detected in serum with a commercial ELISA kit to determine HCMV serostatus. Ficoll density gradient centrifugation was used to isolate peripheral blood mononuclear cells from blood. The sample was run on an Illumina HiSeq 2000. 5'RACE template switching, by which a universal primer site and unique molecular identifiers were added, was used to make TCR beta cDNA libraries. Priming for cDNA synthesis came from the TCR beta constant segment, and two successive PCR amplification steps followed. As for how the authors treated the data: MIGEC handled demultiplexing of the reads and grouping by UMI, while MiTCR was used to assemble and quantify clonotypes. To exclude erroneous sequences, any TCR cDNA sequence not supported by at least two reads was discarded. The tcR package was used for downstream repertoire analysis, and clonotypes were matched across fractions by CDR3 nucleotide sequence plus V segment. Antigen specificity was annotated against VDJdb with VDJmatch, allowing one amino acid substitution in CDR3. TCRdb reprocessed the reads, reporting each CDR3 protein sequence once and no DNA. The V and J calls and clone size come from TCRdb's table, not from the authors' own analysis. This sample's table lists around 470,000 distinct CDR3 sequences. The ten largest make up roughly 1.4% of the sample.

The clonotype comes from a woman in her 50s in good health. Donor details come from another sample of the same person, matched by shared clones. Sequenced input: blood T cells: a sorted CD56 or NKG2C T cell subset, CD4+ or CD8+ T cells, or bulk PBMC T cells (not recorded which). The chain uses TRBV19 and TRBJ1-2; TCRdb's assignment of TRBD1 cannot be checked, as there is no DNA. The CDR3 protein sequence reads: CASSLLGQGIYGYTF.